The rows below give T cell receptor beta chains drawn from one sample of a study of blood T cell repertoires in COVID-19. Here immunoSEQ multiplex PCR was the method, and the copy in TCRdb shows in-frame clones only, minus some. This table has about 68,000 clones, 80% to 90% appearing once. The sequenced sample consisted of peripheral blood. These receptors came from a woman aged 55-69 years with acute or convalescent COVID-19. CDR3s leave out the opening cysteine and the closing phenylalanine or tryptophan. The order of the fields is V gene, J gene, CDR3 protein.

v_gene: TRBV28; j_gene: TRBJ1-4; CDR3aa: ASSPVLKTGSNEKLF
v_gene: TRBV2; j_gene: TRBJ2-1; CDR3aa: AIQGKAGGLGEQF
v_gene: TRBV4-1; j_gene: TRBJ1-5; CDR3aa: ASSHFTGGQPQH
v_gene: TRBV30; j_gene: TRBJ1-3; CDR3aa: AWSPTGNTGNTIY
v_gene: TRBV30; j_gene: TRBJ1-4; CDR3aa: AWSPGQKNEKLF
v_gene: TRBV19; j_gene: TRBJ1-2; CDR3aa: ASRGTGGHYGYT
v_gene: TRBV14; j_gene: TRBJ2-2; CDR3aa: ASSHLSQRATGELF
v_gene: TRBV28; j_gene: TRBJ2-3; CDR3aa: ASTSGTSGALQEY
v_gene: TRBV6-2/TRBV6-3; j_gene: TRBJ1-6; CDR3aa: ASSYSQGAIMNSPLH
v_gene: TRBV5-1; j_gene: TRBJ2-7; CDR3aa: ASSYRQGQKNEQY
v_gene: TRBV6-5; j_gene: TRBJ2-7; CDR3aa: ASTSDRASQQY
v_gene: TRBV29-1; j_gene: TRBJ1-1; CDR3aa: SVARDSMNTEAF
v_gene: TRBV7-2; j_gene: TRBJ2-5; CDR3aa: ASSLLAGGQETQY
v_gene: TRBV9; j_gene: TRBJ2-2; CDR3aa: ATEKPPIAGGDTGELF
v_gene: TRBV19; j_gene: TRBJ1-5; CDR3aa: ASSAAQGVPPQH
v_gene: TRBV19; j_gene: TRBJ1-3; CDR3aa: ASSIQFSSGNTIY
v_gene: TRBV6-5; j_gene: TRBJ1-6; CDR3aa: ASNRDYNSPLH
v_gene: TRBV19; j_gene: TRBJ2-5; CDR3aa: ASRTGTGGVETQY
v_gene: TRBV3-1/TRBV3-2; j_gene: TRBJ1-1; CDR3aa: ASSQRRGGVRAF
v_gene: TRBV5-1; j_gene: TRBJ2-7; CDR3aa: ASSLEATGIGYYEQY
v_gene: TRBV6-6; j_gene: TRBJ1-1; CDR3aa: ASSYSTPTAGTEAF
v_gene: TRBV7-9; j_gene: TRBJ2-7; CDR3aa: ASSAELGRAPKD
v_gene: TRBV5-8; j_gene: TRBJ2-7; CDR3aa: ASSLGIATSGLREEQY
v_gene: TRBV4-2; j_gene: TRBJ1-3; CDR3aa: ASSRSTGGVSGNTIY
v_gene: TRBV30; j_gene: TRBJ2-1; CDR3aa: AWSRGGMRPRRDEQF
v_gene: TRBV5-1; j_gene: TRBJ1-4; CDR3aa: ASRQGGTNEKLF
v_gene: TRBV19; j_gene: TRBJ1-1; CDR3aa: ASSSWRNTEAF
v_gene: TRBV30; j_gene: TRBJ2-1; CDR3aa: AWIAPGGHGEQF
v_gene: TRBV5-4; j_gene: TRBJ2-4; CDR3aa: ASSLGNGITKNIQY
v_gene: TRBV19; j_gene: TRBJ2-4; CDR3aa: ASSLGTRNPKNIQY
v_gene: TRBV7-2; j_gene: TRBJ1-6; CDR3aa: ASSSQDRAGRSPLH
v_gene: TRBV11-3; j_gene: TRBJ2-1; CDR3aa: ASSLGATGGVGEQF
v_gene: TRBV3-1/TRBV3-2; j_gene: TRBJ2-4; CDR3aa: ASSQQGKNIQY
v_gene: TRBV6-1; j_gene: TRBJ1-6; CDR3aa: ASSEPFWTGSDSPLH
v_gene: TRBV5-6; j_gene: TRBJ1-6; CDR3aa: ASSLGQGPPLH
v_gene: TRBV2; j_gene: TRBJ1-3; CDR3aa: ASSSQGEISGNTIY
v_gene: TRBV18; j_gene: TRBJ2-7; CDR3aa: ASSRGQVEEQY
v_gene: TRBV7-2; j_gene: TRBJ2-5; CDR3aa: ASSGQTSFGSVAVGTQY
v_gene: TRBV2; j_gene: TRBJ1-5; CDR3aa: ASTRTGNQPQH
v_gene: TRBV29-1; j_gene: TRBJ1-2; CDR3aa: SVETGGGYGYT
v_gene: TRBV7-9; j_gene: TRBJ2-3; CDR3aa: ASTLATSTDTQY
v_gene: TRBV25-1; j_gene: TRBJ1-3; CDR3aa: ASSGRTGVGNTIY
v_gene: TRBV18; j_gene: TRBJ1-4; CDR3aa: ASSPRQAGATNEKLF
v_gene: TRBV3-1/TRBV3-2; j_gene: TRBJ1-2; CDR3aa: ASSQSTRANYGYT
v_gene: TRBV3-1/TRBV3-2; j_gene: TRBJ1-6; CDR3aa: ASSLDRISSYNSPLH
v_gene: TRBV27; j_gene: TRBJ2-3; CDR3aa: ASSYYTDTQY
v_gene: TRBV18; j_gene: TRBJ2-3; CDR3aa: ASSQNYGDTQY
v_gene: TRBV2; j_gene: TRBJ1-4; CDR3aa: ASGQGGEKLF
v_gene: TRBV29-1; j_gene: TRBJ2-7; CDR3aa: SVAGAPPYEQY
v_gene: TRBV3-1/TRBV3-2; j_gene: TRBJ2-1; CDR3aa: ASSQDLTSGANEQF
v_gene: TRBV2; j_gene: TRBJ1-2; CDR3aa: ASSEQVRGYGYT
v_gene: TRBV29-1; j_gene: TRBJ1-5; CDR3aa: SVGSRGEPQH
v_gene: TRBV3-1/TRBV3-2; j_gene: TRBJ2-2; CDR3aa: ASSLLPLGASNTGELF
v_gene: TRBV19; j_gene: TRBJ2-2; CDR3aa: ASSMGSGRKENTGELF
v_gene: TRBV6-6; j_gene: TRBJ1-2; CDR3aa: ASSTGNPNYGYT